Below, one TCR beta chain is given with its context. Antigen unknown. This CDR3 is built from 13 residues. V gave up 5 bases and J gave up 5 bases, with 12 bases separating them. In germline, CDR1 is LNHDA, CDR2 SQIVND (reference sequence). This entry comes from a study of cytomegalovirus exposure and HLA in healthy donors. Study-wide findings and caveats: In a later analysis, parvovirus B19, influenza, CMV and Epstein-Barr virus appeared linked to several top co-occurrence clusters. Researchers reported that a few CMV-associated chains were confirmed in vitro as CMV antigen-specific. Later analysis showed TCR association rates varying by HLA locus, highest for DRB1 and lowest for HLA-C. Researchers reported in a later analysis that a missense DCLRE1C variant was tied to TCR beta V- and J-gene trimming.

The PCR had 60 Vbeta and 13 Jbeta primers. The method was immunoSEQ multiplex PCR; TCRdb's version includes in-frame clones alone and lacks a portion of them. The sample shows about 140,000 clones, approximately 80% of them seen only once. The gene calls are TRBV19 and TRBJ2-5; D might be TRBD2 (6 bases). The TCR comes from a man younger than 45 in good health and CMV-seronegative. Sequencing input: PBMCs. The CDR3 reads CASSSLARETQYF. In nucleotides, the CDR3 is TGTGCCAGTAGTTCCCTAGCGCGGGAGACCCAGTACTTC.